The clone carrying this TCR beta chain was seen a single time. The CDR3 consists of 18 residues. V shed 5 bases, J shed 0 bases, and the junction held 12 bases outside the gene matches. CDR1 and CDR2 (germline): MDHEN, SYDVKM. These data originate in a study of siplizumab effects on memory and regulatory T cells. Assay: immunoSEQ multiplex PCR; the TCRdb copy retains only in-frame clones and omits some. The top ten hold around 0.6% of the sample, which has about 55,000 clones, less than 98% seen once. Sample: naive CD4+ T cells sorted from blood. This TCR was recovered from a human donor in good health. The chain recombines TRBV28 with TRBJ1-3, with 8 bases fitting TRBD1. For the CDR3, the DNA is TGTGCCAGCAGTCTGGGGACAGGAGTTACCCACTCTGGAAACACCATATATTTT. It translates to CASSLGTGVTHSGNTIYF.